The 25 T cell receptor beta chains presented below share a single source sample, sequenced in a study of blood T cell repertoires in COVID-19. The assay was immunoSEQ multiplex PCR, and TCRdb's table has in-frame clones only and misses some. The data contain approximately 240,000 clones, roughly 90% of them singletons. Sequenced: peripheral blood. Every receptor here comes from a woman aged 40 to 50 who had recovered from COVID-19.

The chain uses TRBV24-1 and TRBJ2-3; possible D gene TRBD1, 6 bases. The germline V gene has CDR1 KGHDR and CDR2 SFDVKD. Trimming shortened V by 5 bases and J by 5 bases, and 22 bases separated the two germline ends. The CDR3 has 17 residues. The CDR3 DNA sequence: TGTGCCACCAGTGCCTCCGGTTCAGGGGTCCGGAAAGATACGCAGTATTTT. This codes for CATSASGSGVRKDTQYF.

V gene TRBV7-2 combines with J gene TRBJ2-3; TRBD2 matches at 13 bases. The CDR3 is 17 residues long. The V segment lost 5 bases and the J segment 4 bases; nucleotides outside the gene matches: 9. Germline V CDR1 and CDR2: SGHTA, FQGNSA. The CDR3 here is CASSPRTSGGRSDTQYF. In nucleotides, the CDR3 is TGTGCCAGCAGCCCCCGGACTAGCGGGGGTAGGTCAGATACGCAGTATTTT.

The chain is built from TRBV6-5 and TRBJ2-7; TRBD2 matches at 11 bases. The ends lost 6 bases at V and 1 base at J; junction bases unmatched: 2. This CDR3 spans 14 amino acids. Looked up from germline, CDR1 is MNHEY and CDR2 is SVGAGI. The CDR3 DNA is TGTGCCAGCAGGATAGCGGGAGGGTCCTACGAGCAGTACTTC. Its translation: CASRIAGGSYEQYF.

The V call is TRBV6-1, the J call TRBJ1-4; D might be TRBD1 (6 bases). Trimming cost V 3 bases and J 8 bases, with 13 bases left between them. CDR3 length: 14 residues. Germline V gene data show CDR1 as MNHNS and CDR2 as SASEGT. CDR3 in amino acids: CASSEAGVGEKLFF. The CDR3 DNA reads as TGTGCCAGCAGTGAGGCAGGGGTAGGGGAAAAACTGTTTTTT.

The CDR3: CASSPGQAIDTEAFF. In DNA form, the CDR3 reads TGTGCCAGCAGCCCGGGACAGGCGATTGACACTGAAGCTTTCTTT. V gene TRBV7-3 combines with J gene TRBJ1-1; 8 bases align to TRBD1. Germline V gene lookup returns CDR1 SGHTA and CDR2 FQGTGA. V dropped 5 bases and J dropped 3; count of bases not matched to a gene: 8. The length of the CDR3 is 15 residues.

This clone appeared a single time. V and J are TRBV11-2 and TRBJ1-5; the D is unclear. Trimming cost V 6 bases and J 6 bases, with 12 bases left between them. Germline CDR1 and CDR2: SGHAT and FQNNGV. There are 13 residues in the CDR3. CDR3 sequence reads: CASRAGGGQPQHF. The CDR3 DNA reads TGTGCCAGCAGGGCAGGAGGAGGTCAGCCCCAGCATTTT. The variable domain in full, completed from reference TRBV11-2 and TRBJ1-5, reads EAGVAQSPRYKIIEKRQSVAFWCNPISGHATLYWYQQILGQGPKLLIQFQNNGVVDDSQLPKDRFSAERLKGVDSTLKIQPAKLEDSAVYLCASRAGGGQPQHFGDGTRLSIL.

The rearrangement links TRBV11-2 to TRBJ2-2, with D possibly being TRBD2 (7 bases). From germline, CDR1 is SGHAT and CDR2 FQNNGV. The CDR3 length is 15 residues. Trimming took off 5 bases at V and 4 bases at J, with 14 bases between the two ends. DNA for the CDR3: TGTGCCAGCAGCCACACCGGGGGGCCCACCGGGGAGCTGTTTTTT. The encoded protein is CASSHTGGPTGELFF.

This clone has only one observation. The chain has TRBV15 and TRBJ2-5, with a possible D match to TRBD1 (6 bases). V lost 1 base and J lost 1, with 13 bases in between. Germline CDR1 is LNHNV and CDR2 is YYDKDF (reference sequence). This CDR3 contains 16 residues. The CDR3 spells CATSRGRGRGQETQYF. In DNA, the CDR3 is TGTGCCACCAGCAGAGGCCGAGGCAGGGGCCAAGAGACCCAGTACTTC.

This clone showed up just a few times. The chain uses TRBV2 and TRBJ1-2, with TRBD1 matching 9 bases. CDR1 and CDR2 (germline): SNHLY, FYNNEI. The junction had 4 bases not matched to a gene; V was cut back by 7 bases and J by 1 base. The CDR3 sequence is 14 residues long. This CDR3 reads CASTGTGINYGYTF. The CDR3 DNA reads as TGTGCCAGCACCGGGACAGGGATTAACTATGGCTACACCTTC.

The V and J genes are TRBV6-6 and TRBJ1-2; 7 nucleotides agree with TRBD1. Germline V gene data show CDR1 as MNHNY and CDR2 as SVGAGI (reference sequence). The CDR3 is 14 amino acids. V was clipped by 5 bases and J by 8 bases; unmatched bases: 11. The CDR3 sequence is CASSDVRQGGGYTF. The CDR3 nucleotides read TGTGCCAGCAGTGACGTAAGACAGGGTGGAGGCTACACCTTC.

The chain employs TRBV6-5 and TRBJ1-2; 7 bases align to TRBD1. Germline values: CDR1 MNHEY, CDR2 SVGAGI. V lost 8 bases and J lost 2; bases outside the gene matches: 5. The CDR3 length is 13 residues. In DNA, the CDR3 is TGTGCCAGCCTATTGACAGGGAACTATGGCTACACCTTC. The encoded protein is CASLLTGNYGYTF.

The chain joins TRBV12-5 to TRBJ2-7; 11 bases are shared with TRBD1. This CDR3 has 15 amino acids. CDR1 and CDR2 (germline): LGHNT, FRNRAP. V gave up 5 bases and J gave up 3 bases; unmatched junction bases: 6. Written as DNA, the CDR3 is TGTGCTAGTGGTCCCCGGGACAGGGGGTACTACGAGCAGTACTTC. Protein sequence: CASGPRDRGYYEQYF.

This clone was found once. CDR3 nucleotide sequence: TGTGCCAGTAGTACCCAAACAATTAACACCGGGGAGCTGTTTTTT. It yields the protein CASSTQTINTGELFF. This sequence joins TRBV19 and TRBJ2-2; D gene uncertain. The CDR3 sequence is 15 residues long. The V gene lost 4 bases and the J gene lost 2 bases, with 11 bases spanning the gap. Germline V gene lookup returns CDR1 LNHDA and CDR2 SQIVND (reference sequence).

The chain carries TRBV27 and TRBJ1-2; D perhaps matches TRBD1 (5 bases). Germline V CDR1 and CDR2: MNHEY, SMNVEV (reference sequence). Trimming took 2 bases from V and 6 from J, leaving 10 bases between them. This CDR3 spans 13 amino acids. CDR3: CASSLGQGNGYTF. The CDR3, as DNA: TGTGCCAGCAGTTTAGGTCAGGGAAATGGCTACACCTTC.

This chain links TRBV19 with TRBJ2-5, with D maybe TRBD1 (5 bases). The V end lost 5 bases, the J end lost 1 base, and 8 bases lay between the germline ends. This CDR3 is 13 amino acids long. CDR1 and CDR2 from the germline V gene are LNHDA and SQIVND (reference sequence). The CDR3 DNA reads as TGTGCCAGTAGTGTGGGGCGCCAAGAGACCCAGTACTTC. Translating gives CASSVGRQETQYF.

The rearrangement joins TRBV19 to TRBJ2-3, with TRBD1 matching over 7 bases. CDR1 is LNHDA and CDR2 is SQIVND in the germline V gene (reference sequence). CDR3 length: 15 residues. J was trimmed by 2 bases and V by 3 bases; bases with no gene match: 5. The CDR3 loop is CASSIRQGNTDTQYF. CDR3 DNA sequence: TGTGCCAGTAGTATCCGACAGGGAAACACAGATACGCAGTATTTT.

The V and J genes are TRBV4-3 and TRBJ2-1; D is uncertain. Germline assignment: CDR1 LGHNA and CDR2 YSLEER. Trimming pared 1 base from V and 7 bases from J, leaving 11 bases between. The CDR3 is made up of 14 amino acids. CDR3 in amino acids: CASSQGTSRNEQFF. As DNA, the CDR3 is TGCGCCAGCAGCCAAGGAACTTCTAGGAATGAGCAGTTCTTC.

This sequence joins TRBV7-8 and TRBJ2-5, with TRBD2 identical over 10 bases. Trimming removed 5 bases from V and 4 bases from J; junction bases left unmatched: 10. The CDR3 runs 16 residues. Germline V gene sequence: CDR1 SGHVS, CDR2 FQNEAQ. CDR3 region: CASSRGASGSSETQYF. DNA of the CDR3: TGTGCCAGCAGCCGAGGCGCTAGCGGGAGTTCAGAGACCCAGTACTTC.

The genes are TRBV6-5 and TRBJ1-2, with D perhaps TRBD1 (6 bases). Trimming left V 6 bases short and J 1 base short, with 15 bases between. Germline V CDR1 and CDR2: MNHEY, SVGAGI. The CDR3 is 15 residues long. CDR3 residues: CASRYRDIRNYGYTF. The DNA for the CDR3 is TGTGCCAGCAGATACCGGGACATCCGTAACTATGGCTACACCTTC.

The J gene is TRBJ2-7, the V gene TRBV7-6; 9 bases align to TRBD1. The germline CDR1 and CDR2 sequences are SGHVS and FNYEAQ. The ends lost 7 bases at V and 6 bases at J; junction bases unmatched: 16. CDR3 length: 16 residues. In nucleotides, the CDR3 is TGTGCCAGCACCCTAAACAGGGGGCCCACCCCACTCGAGCAGTACTTC. Translation gives CASTLNRGPTPLEQYF.

The chain has TRBV5-6 and TRBJ2-4; D is perhaps TRBD2 (5 bases). The germline V and J ends were trimmed by 4 bases and 2 bases, with 10 bases remaining between them. CDR3 length: 14 amino acids. The germline gives CDR1 SGHDT, CDR2 YYEEEE. CDR3 in amino acids: CASSLSGTKNIQYF. CDR3 DNA: TGTGCCAGCAGCCTCTCGGGGACCAAAAACATTCAGTACTTC.

CDR3: CASRRASQREKLFF. The CDR3 DNA reads TGTGCCAGCAGGAGAGCGTCGCAGCGGGAAAAACTGTTTTTT. The chain joins TRBV28 to TRBJ1-4; D not certain. V was pared by 6 bases and J by 8 bases, with 16 bases between. The CDR3 contains 14 residues. Germline V gene data show CDR1 as MDHEN and CDR2 as SYDVKM.

This clone came up once. V usage is TRBV7-9 and J usage is TRBJ2-1; 11 positions match TRBD2. The CDR3 spans 16 residues. The junction had 4 bases not matched to a gene; V was cut back by 1 base and J by 5 bases. Germline V gene data show CDR1 as SEHNR and CDR2 as FQNEAQ (reference sequence). For the CDR3, the DNA is TGTGCCAGCAGCTTAGGCGGGACTAGCGGCCACAATGAGCAGTTCTTC. It specifies CASSLGGTSGHNEQFF.

Written as DNA, the CDR3 is TGTGCCAGCAGCCAAGGCCCCAGACTCGCTTCGGGCTCTGGGGCCAACGTCCTGACTTTC. Translation gives CASSQGPRLASGSGANVLTF. The chain has TRBV4-2 and TRBJ2-6; D is uncertain. Germline V gene sequence: CDR1 LGHNA, CDR2 YNFKEQ. V lost 1 base and J lost 0, with 19 bases in between. This CDR3 is built from 20 residues.

The J gene is TRBJ2-3, the V gene TRBV21-1; whether TRBD2, the table's D call, matches the DNA was not checked. TRBV21-1 is flagged as a pseudogene. The CDR3 loop spans 16 amino acids. This CDR3 is CASSNRTSGKTDTQYF. The CDR3 DNA reads as TGTGCCAGCAGCAACCGGACTAGCGGGAAAACAGATACGCAGTATTTT.